This T cell receptor (beta chain) was profiled in a study of shared clonotypes between healthy human individuals. Study-level findings and limits: Despite large depth, rarefaction showed incomplete sorted-subset sequencing.

The J segment lost 5 bases and the V segment lost 0 bases, leaving 4 bases of the junction unmatched. This CDR3 spans 16 amino acids. CDR1 and CDR2 from the germline V gene are SGHRS and YFSETQ. Naive CD8 cells were CD45RO-negative, positively selected for CCR7, excluding terminally differentiated effector memory CD45RA+ cells. About this clone itself: Its antigen is not known.

Data came from immunoSEQ multiplex PCR; TCRdb stores just in-frame clones and leaves some out. This sample has approximately 2,200,000 clones; about 93% occur once, and the top ten carry under 2%. The rearrangement uses TRBV5-1 and TRBJ2-3; 12 nucleotides line up with TRBD2. The sequencing sample was made of naive CD8+ T cells from PBMCs. This TCR was sampled from a man between 18 and 35 years old in good health. Some clones in this sample may be carry-over from other donors' samples. The DNA for the CDR3 is TGCGCCAGCAGCTTGGGACTAGCGGGAGCTGAAGATACGCAGTATTTT. This translates into CASSLGLAGAEDTQYF.